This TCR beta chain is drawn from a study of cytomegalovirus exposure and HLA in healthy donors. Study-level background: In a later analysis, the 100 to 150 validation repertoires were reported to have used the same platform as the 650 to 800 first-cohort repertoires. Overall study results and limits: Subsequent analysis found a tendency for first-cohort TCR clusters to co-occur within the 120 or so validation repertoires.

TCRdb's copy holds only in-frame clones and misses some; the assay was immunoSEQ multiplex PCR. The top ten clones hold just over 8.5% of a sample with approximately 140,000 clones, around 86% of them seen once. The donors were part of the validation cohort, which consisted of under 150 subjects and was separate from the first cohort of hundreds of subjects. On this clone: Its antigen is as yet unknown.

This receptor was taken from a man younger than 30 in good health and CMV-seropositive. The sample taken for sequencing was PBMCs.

The CDR3 region has the DNA TGTGCCAGCAGCTTCAGGACAGGGAGCTCCTACAATGAGCAGTTCTTC. Its translation is CASSFRTGSSYNEQFF. The J gene is TRBJ2-1, the V gene TRBV5-6, with TRBD1 identical over 8 bases. The CDR3 loop spans 16 amino acids. The V segment lost 2 bases and the J segment 0 bases; nucleotides outside the gene matches: 4. Looked up from germline, CDR1 is SGHDT and CDR2 is YYEEEE. Filled out from reference TRBV5-6 and TRBJ2-1, the complete variable domain reads DAGVTQSPTHLIKTRGQQVTLRCSPKSGHDTVSWYQQALGQGPQFIFQYYEEEERQRGNFPDRFSGHQFPNYSSELNVNALLLGDSALYLCASSFRTGSSYNEQFFGPGTRLTVL.